This T cell receptor (beta chain) was sequenced during a study of blood T cell repertoires in COVID-19. The overall study: The study drew acute and convalescent COVID-19 samples from the United States, Italy and Spain. T cells, B-cell-depleted T cells, or PBMCs supplied cDNA or gDNA.

Germline lookup yields CDR1 SGHTA and CDR2 FQGNSA. The CDR3 contains 12 residues. V lost 5 bases to trimming and J lost 12 bases, with 16 bases between them. Methods used by the authors: Quantification of nucleated cells was approximated via reference gene primer amplification. Repertoires were generated with immunoSEQ multiplex PCR, while TCRdb's copy carries only in-frame clones and drops some. V, J and clone size are taken as reported in that table, and D and trimming were inferred from the DNA itself. The table has some 270,000 clones, about nine tenths seen once. The genes are TRBV7-2 and TRBJ1-2, with a tentative D call TRBD1 (6 bases). The TCR was taken from a woman aged 55-69 years who had recovered from COVID-19. The specimen sequenced was peripheral blood. CDR3 DNA sequence: TGTGCCAGCAGCCCTCCCGGGGGGACACACACCTTC. It translates to CASSPPGGTHTF. Full variable domain (outside the CDR3, taken from reference TRBV7-2 and TRBJ1-2): GAGVSQSPSNKVTEKGKDVELRCDPISGHTALYWYRQSLGQGLEFLIYFQGNSAPDKSGLPSDRFSAERTGGSVSTLTIQRTQQEDSAVYLCASSPPGGTHTFGSGTRLTVV.